The 13 T cell receptor beta chains below come from one sample, sequenced in a study of blood T cell repertoires in COVID-19. The assay was immunoSEQ multiplex PCR, and TCRdb's table has in-frame clones only and misses some. The sample has 95,000 to 150,000 clones; around 84% are singletons. The sequenced sample consisted of PBMCs or T cells enriched from blood (not recorded which). The receptor source for this set is a woman younger than 45 who had recovered from COVID-19.

The chain carries TRBV7-2 and TRBJ2-7; D is undetermined. V dropped 0 bases and J dropped 2 bases, with 17 bases sitting between them. Germline loops: CDR1 SGHTA, CDR2 FQGNSA. The CDR3 is 17 residues long. The CDR3 region is CASSLAGFGSTTYEQYF. The CDR3, as DNA: TGTGCCAGCAGCTTAGCCGGATTCGGCAGCACTACCTACGAGCAGTACTTC.

This clone was found once. The chain links TRBV28 to TRBJ1-5; TRBD1 agrees at 7 bases. Germline V gene sequence: CDR1 MDHEN, CDR2 SYDVKM. CDR3 size: 15 residues. J lost 1 base, V lost 6 bases, and 6 bases had no gene match. The CDR3, as DNA: TGTGCCAGCAGCGCACAGGGGCAAAGCAATCAGCCCCAGCATTTT. This codes for CASSAQGQSNQPQHF.

This rearrangement joins TRBV4-3 to TRBJ2-6; 11 bases line up with TRBD2. Looked up from germline, CDR1 is LGHNA and CDR2 is YSLEER. The CDR3 contains 17 residues. V lost 4 bases, J lost 8 bases, and 10 bases stayed unmatched. The CDR3 loop reads CASSLGTGTSGTNVLTF. The CDR3 bases are TGCGCCAGCAGCCTTGGTACCGGGACTAGCGGTACCAACGTCCTGACTTTC.

The CDR3 region is CASSPGPGTGATEAFF. The CDR3 DNA follows: TGTGCCAGCAGCCCGGGCCCCGGGACAGGGGCCACTGAAGCTTTCTTT. The chain carries TRBV5-8 and TRBJ1-1; 10 positions match TRBD1. Germline V CDR1 and CDR2: SGHTS, YDEGEE. The CDR3 is 16 residues long. V gave up 4 bases and J gave up 4 bases; unmatched junction bases: 10. The full variable domain, its missing parts supplied by reference TRBV5-8 and TRBJ1-1, is EAGVTQSPTHLIKTRGQQATLRCSPISGHTSVYWYQQALGLGLQFLLWYDEGEERNRGNFPPRFSGRQFPNYSSELNVNALELEDSALYLCASSPGPGTGATEAFFGQGTRLTVV.

The V call is TRBV18, the J call TRBJ2-3; 7 bases align to TRBD2. This CDR3 has 16 residues. The germline gives CDR1 KGHSH, CDR2 LQKENI. V lost 4 bases, J lost 5 bases, and 12 bases stayed unmatched. The CDR3 region has the DNA TGTGCCAGCTCACTCAACCAGCAGGGAGGGAGAGATACGCAGTATTTT. As protein: CASSLNQQGGRDTQYF.

The chain carries TRBV4-3 and TRBJ1-5; the D is unclear. Trimming left V 0 bases short and J 6 bases short, with 15 bases between. The CDR3 spans 16 residues. Germline CDR1 is LGHNA and CDR2 is YSLEER. CDR3 in DNA: TGCGCCAGCAGCCAAGACTTAAGGGTGCGGGGTCAGCCCCAGCATTTT. It translates to CASSQDLRVRGQPQHF.

The genes are TRBV5-1 and TRBJ2-1, with a possible D match to TRBD2 (6 bases). Per the germline V gene, CDR1 is SGHRS and CDR2 is YFSETQ. Between the trimmed V and J ends, which lost 3 bases and 9 bases, there was a span of 13 bases. This CDR3 is built from 13 residues. DNA for the CDR3: TGCGCCAGCAGCTCCGGGAGTTTAGGTGAGCAGTTCTTC. Protein sequence: CASSSGSLGEQFF.

This CDR3 is CASRKEGGASGNTIYF. CDR3 coding DNA: TGTGCCAGTCGAAAGGAAGGGGGCGCGTCAGGAAACACCATATATTTT. V gene TRBV27 combines with J gene TRBJ1-3, with 7 bases that match TRBD1. Trimming took 9 bases from V and 4 from J; bases not matched to a gene: 15. Per the germline V gene, CDR1 is MNHEY and CDR2 is SMNVEV (reference sequence). The CDR3 is 16 residues long.

This sequence joins TRBV7-2 and TRBJ2-1; 7 bases line up with TRBD2. Germline CDR1 SGHTA, CDR2 FQGNSA. The CDR3 has 19 residues. The V segment lost 5 bases and the J segment 0 bases; nucleotides outside the gene matches: 16. The CDR3 spells CASSPRLRGLYSSYNEQFF. CDR3 DNA: TGTGCCAGCAGCCCTAGGTTAAGGGGACTATACAGCTCCTACAATGAGCAGTTCTTC.

This clone was seen just once. This rearrangement joins TRBV11-2 to TRBJ1-5, with no clear D. Per the germline V gene, CDR1 is SGHAT and CDR2 is FQNNGV. Trimming removed 1 base at V and 2 bases at J, with 9 bases between. CDR3 length: 15 residues. As DNA, the CDR3 is TGTGCCAGCAGCTTAGGGGCACTAGGCAATCAGCCCCAGCATTTT. This sequence encodes CASSLGALGNQPQHF.

The V and J genes are TRBV6-4 and TRBJ1-6, with 8 bases aligning to TRBD1. The CDR3 sequence is 14 residues long. The V and J ends lost 5 bases and 5 bases, in that order; junction bases with no gene match: 2. Germline values: CDR1 MRHNA, CDR2 SNTAGT. The CDR3 here is CASSPTGDNSPLHF. In DNA, the CDR3 is TGTGCCAGCAGTCCGACAGGGGATAATTCACCCCTCCACTTT.

The J gene is TRBJ2-6, the V gene TRBV6-5; no definite D call. Looked up from germline, CDR1 is MNHEY and CDR2 is SVGAGI. The CDR3 is 15 residues long. Trimming stripped 2 bases from V and 0 bases from J, with 5 bases between. The CDR3 here is CASSYRGSGANVLTF. For the CDR3, the DNA is TGTGCCAGCAGTTACCGCGGCTCTGGGGCCAACGTCCTGACTTTC.

This chain joins TRBV19 and TRBJ2-7, with 7 bases matching TRBD1. The CDR3 is 15 amino acids. V dropped 6 bases and J dropped 2; count of bases not matched to a gene: 10. Germline values: CDR1 LNHDA, CDR2 SQIVND (reference sequence). The CDR3 here is CASSGQEGDTYEQYF. The CDR3 bases are TGTGCCAGTAGCGGACAGGAAGGGGACACCTACGAGCAGTACTTC.